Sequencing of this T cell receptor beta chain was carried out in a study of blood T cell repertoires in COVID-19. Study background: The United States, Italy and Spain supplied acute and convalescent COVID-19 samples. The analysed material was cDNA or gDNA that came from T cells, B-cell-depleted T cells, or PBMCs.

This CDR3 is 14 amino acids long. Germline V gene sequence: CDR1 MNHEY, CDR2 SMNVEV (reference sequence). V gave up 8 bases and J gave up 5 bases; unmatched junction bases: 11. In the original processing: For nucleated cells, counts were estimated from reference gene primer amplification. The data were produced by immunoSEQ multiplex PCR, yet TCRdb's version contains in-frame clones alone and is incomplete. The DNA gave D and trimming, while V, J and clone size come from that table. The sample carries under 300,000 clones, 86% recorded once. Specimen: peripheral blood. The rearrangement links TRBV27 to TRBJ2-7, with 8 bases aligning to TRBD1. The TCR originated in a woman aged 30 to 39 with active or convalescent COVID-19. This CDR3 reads CASCGAGGLHEQYF. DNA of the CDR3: TGTGCCAGCTGTGGGGCAGGGGGCTTACACGAGCAGTACTTC.